These 20 T cell receptor beta chains were all obtained from the same sample, sequenced in a study of blood T cells in healthy people across ages. Alongside a J-beta primer mix, a sample-barcoded 5' primer served in a second PCR lasting about 6 to 12 cycles. TCRdb redid the calling of the 5' RACE reads with MiXCR, one entry per CDR3 protein. Of some 760,000 distinct CDR3 sequences in the sample, 20% to 25% were seen once. These same data were also listed under a study on T cells of mothers and their children.

The specimen was blood. The source of these receptors is a boy between 5 and 17 years old in good health.

The rearrangement links TRBV5-1 to TRBJ2-1; D is ambiguous. Germline V gives CDR1 SGHRS, CDR2 YFSETQ. Trimming pared 4 bases from V and 7 bases from J, leaving 12 bases between. This CDR3 spans 13 amino acids. The CDR3 sequence: CASSPQPENEQFF. Written as DNA, the CDR3 is TGCGCCAGCAGCCCCCAGCCAGAAAATGAGCAGTTCTTC.

The table lists this clonotype with a few counts. This chain uses TRBV7-3 with TRBJ2-5; tentatively, D is TRBD2 (5 bases). There are 13 residues in the CDR3. V was shortened by 5 bases and J by 5 bases, with 12 bases between the two germline ends. Germline CDR1 and CDR2: SGHTA and FQGTGA. The CDR3, as DNA: TGTGCCAGCAGCGTCATCGGGGATGAGACCCAGTACTTC. Amino acid sequence: CASSVIGDETQYF.

This clonotype was observed a handful of times. The chain is built from TRBV12-3 or TRBV12-4 and TRBJ2-3; D not certain. The V gene lost 0 bases and the J gene lost 0 bases, with 7 bases spanning the gap. This CDR3 has 15 residues. The CDR3 sequence is CASSLALGSTDTQYF. The CDR3 DNA reads as TGTGCCAGCAGTTTAGCGTTGGGCAGCACAGATACGCAGTATTTT.

The chain combines TRBV18 with TRBJ2-1; D ambiguous. The CDR3 is 16 residues long. Trimming took 2 bases from V and 6 from J, leaving 17 bases between them. The germline V gene has CDR1 KGHSH and CDR2 LQKENI. The CDR3 loop is CASSPGAPLPSNEQFF. The CDR3 coding sequence is TGTGCCAGCTCACCAGGAGCTCCCCTTCCAAGCAATGAGCAGTTCTTC.

This clonotype was detected many times. This rearrangement joins TRBV3-1 to TRBJ1-1; 7 bases map to TRBD1. Germline V gene sequence: CDR1 LGHDT, CDR2 YNNKEL (reference sequence). The CDR3 extends over 14 amino acids. Losses at the gene ends were 4 bases for V and 8 bases for J; bases not matched to a gene: 10. The CDR3 bases are TGTGCCAGCAGCCCCTCCCCGGACAGGCAAGAAGCTTTCTTT. Translation gives CASSPSPDRQEAFF. The entire variable domain, with the rest obtained from reference TRBV3-1 and TRBJ1-1, is as follows: DTAVSQTPKYLVTQMGNDKSIKCEQNLGHDTMYWYKQDSKKFLKIMFSYNNKELIINETVPNRFSPKSPDKAHLNLHINSLELGDSAVYFCASSPSPDRQEAFFGQGTRLTVV.

The chain couples TRBV7-9 to TRBJ1-5; D remains unclear. This CDR3 spans 15 amino acids. Trimming removed 4 bases at V and 1 base at J, with 11 bases between. From germline, CDR1 is SEHNR and CDR2 FQNEAQ (reference sequence). CDR3 DNA sequence: TGTGCCAGCAGCTCCTTCGGACGAAGCAATCAGCCCCAGCATTTT. It translates to CASSSFGRSNQPQHF.

This rearrangement joins TRBV20-1 to TRBJ2-5, with 9 bases fitting TRBD2. V was clipped by 0 bases and J by 5 bases; unmatched bases: 7. This CDR3 is built from 15 residues. CDR1 is DFQATT and CDR2 is SNEGSKA in the germline V gene (reference sequence). CDR3 bases: TGCAGTGCTAGAGATAGCGGGGGCCCCGGGGAGACCCAGTACTTC. Translation: CSARDSGGPGETQYF.

The CDR3: CSVEGRPEFRNYGYTF. CDR3 sequence (DNA): TGCAGCGTTGAAGGCCGACCGGAATTCCGAAACTATGGCTACACCTTC. The rearrangement links TRBV29-1 to TRBJ1-2; D unclear. Germline V gene lookup returns CDR1 SQVTM and CDR2 ANQGSEA. The CDR3 loop spans 16 amino acids. V lost 1 base and J 2 bases, leaving 17 bases between the germline ends. The full variable domain, its missing parts supplied by reference TRBV29-1 and TRBJ1-2, is SAVISQKPSRDICQRGTSLTIQCQVDSQVTMMFWYRQQPGQSLTLIATANQGSEATYESGFVIDKFPISRPNLTFSTLTVSNMSPEDSSIYLCSVEGRPEFRNYGYTFGSGTRLTVV.

The chain joins TRBV29-1 to TRBJ2-1, with TRBD1 matching 12 bases. Trimming cost V 5 bases and J 7 bases; bases outside gene matches: 6. Germline V lookup: CDR1 SQVTM, CDR2 ANQGSEA. This CDR3 has 14 residues. CDR3 sequence (DNA): TGCAGCGTTACCGGGACAGGGGGCTGGAATGAGCAGTTCTTC. The encoded protein is CSVTGTGGWNEQFF.

This clonotype was seen a few times. The chain combines TRBV12-3 or TRBV12-4 with TRBJ1-2, with a possible D match to TRBD1 (5 bases). The CDR3 consists of 13 residues. Trimming took 5 bases from V and 4 from J, leaving 11 bases between them. This chain's CDR3 is CASSPRVAYGYTF. The CDR3, as DNA: TGTGCCAGCAGTCCCAGGGTTGCCTATGGCTACACCTTC.

This clonotype has only a few counts. This chain links TRBV6-1 with TRBJ1-4; TRBD1 is a possible D gene (5 bases). There are 15 residues in the CDR3. The V and J ends lost 6 bases and 6 bases respectively, with 17 bases between them. From germline, CDR1 is MNHNS and CDR2 SASEGT. The CDR3 sequence: CASRIITGRYEKLFF. In nucleotides, the CDR3 is TGTGCCAGCAGGATTATCACAGGAAGATATGAAAAACTGTTTTTT.

The chain carries TRBV4-3 and TRBJ2-5; D is possibly TRBD2 (5 bases). V was cut by 0 bases and J by 2 bases, with 28 bases left in between. The CDR3 length is 21 residues. Germline CDR1 LGHNA, CDR2 YSLEER. The CDR3 nucleotides read TGCGCCAGCAGCCAAGAGGTTGGGTTAAGTGGTGGATGGGGAGCGCAAGAGACCCAGTACTTC. This sequence encodes CASSQEVGLSGGWGAQETQYF.

There are a few counts of this clonotype. The rearrangement uses TRBV5-1 and TRBJ1-4, with 7 positions matching TRBD1. The CDR3 sequence is 16 residues long. Germline CDR1 is SGHRS and CDR2 is YFSETQ. After removal of 3 bases from V and 6 bases from J, the junction contained 11 bases not matched to a gene. CDR3 region: CASSWNSGTEDEKLFF. The CDR3 region has the DNA TGCGCCAGCAGCTGGAACTCCGGGACAGAGGATGAAAAACTGTTTTTT.

As concerns this clonotype: A junction boundary mismatches the germline segment, possibly from a read error. The V and J genes are TRBV5-1 and TRBJ2-7; possible D gene TRBD1, 5 bases. The V gene's germline CDR1 is SGHRS and CDR2 YFSETQ. The CDR3 has 14 amino acids. DNA of the CDR3: TGCGCCAGCAGGTCTCAGGGAAGCTCCTACGAGCGGTACTTC. Translated, it gives CASRSQGSSYERYF.

This clonotype was found a few times. The chain carries TRBV29-1 and TRBJ1-5, with D possibly TRBD1 on 6 matching bases. The CDR3 is 13 residues long. Germline V lookup: CDR1 SQVTM, CDR2 ANQGSEA. V lost 4 bases to trimming and J lost 7 bases, with 14 bases between them. This chain's CDR3 is CSVVLQGGQPQHF. DNA for the CDR3: TGCAGCGTTGTTTTACAGGGAGGCCAGCCCCAGCATTTT. The full variable domain, completed using reference TRBV29-1 and TRBJ1-5, is SAVISQKPSRDICQRGTSLTIQCQVDSQVTMMFWYRQQPGQSLTLIATANQGSEATYESGFVIDKFPISRPNLTFSTLTVSNMSPEDSSIYLCSVVLQGGQPQHFGDGTRLSIL.

The genes are TRBV29-1 and TRBJ1-4, with D perhaps matching TRBD1 (5 bases). The CDR3 has 13 amino acids. Per germline, CDR1 SQVTM and CDR2 ANQGSEA. The V end was cut by 7 bases, the J end by 2 bases, with 11 bases between. DNA for the CDR3: TGCAGCGCTGGGGGGAGGACTAATGAAAAACTGTTTTTT. Translating it yields CSAGGRTNEKLFF.

This clonotype was counted a few times. One end of the junction varies from germline; a read error may be responsible. V usage is TRBV4-2 and J usage is TRBJ2-1; possible D gene TRBD2, 6 bases. CDR1 is LGHNA and CDR2 is YNFKEQ in the germline V gene. The CDR3 is made up of 15 amino acids. CDR3 nucleotide sequence: TGTGCCAGCAGTTACAAGAGGGAGGACTACTATGAGCAGTTCTTC. Its protein product is CASSYKREDYYEQFF.

This clonotype appeared a few times. The J gene is TRBJ2-1, the V gene TRBV7-9; 10 bases are shared with TRBD2. Germline CDR1 is SEHNR and CDR2 is FQNEAQ (reference sequence). CDR3 length: 16 residues. V lost 5 bases and J lost 4; bases outside the gene matches: 8. The CDR3 DNA follows: TGTGCCAGCAGCCAGCGGGAGGGCGCGATTTACAATGAGCAGTTCTTC. Its protein product is CASSQREGAIYNEQFF.

The rearrangement uses TRBV5-1 and TRBJ1-1; 7 nucleotides align to TRBD1. CDR3 length: 18 amino acids. Germline CDR1 is SGHRS and CDR2 is YFSETQ. Trimming at V came to 3 bases and at J to 1 base, leaving 15 bases not matched to a gene. The CDR3 region is CASSSEGAGHPGNTEAFF. CDR3 nucleotides: TGCGCCAGCAGCTCGGAGGGGGCGGGACACCCAGGGAACACTGAAGCTTTCTTT. The full variable domain, with the rest looked up from reference TRBV5-1 and TRBJ1-1, is KAGVTQTPRYLIKTRGQQVTLSCSPISGHRSVSWYQQTPGQGLQFLFEYFSETQRNKGNFPGRFSGRQFSNSRSEMNVSTLELGDSALYLCASSSEGAGHPGNTEAFFGQGTRLTVV.

This clonotype was detected only a few times. The rearrangement uses TRBV12-3 or TRBV12-4 and TRBJ2-3, with unresolved D. There are 13 residues in the CDR3. V was shortened by 5 bases and J by 4 bases, with 10 bases between the two germline ends. CDR3 DNA sequence: TGTGCCAGCAGTCATACACAGCCAGATACGCAGTATTTT. As protein: CASSHTQPDTQYF.